This T cell receptor beta chain is drawn from a study of identical twins. Study-level findings and limits: Conclusions leaned on cross-sectional statistical analysis and did not track the same donors over time. Out-of-frame TCR alpha sharing observed in monozygotic twins exceeded model estimates.

The table lists this clonotype with a few counts. Its antigen is currently unknown. The CDR3 loop spans 17 amino acids. Germline CDR1 is SGHRS and CDR2 is YFSETQ. Germline trimming cut 1 base from V and 4 bases from J; bases unmatched to any gene: 8. TCRdb processed the 5' RACE reads anew with MiXCR; each CDR3 protein has one entry. The table includes approximately 1.8 million distinct CDR3 sequences, less than 35% detected once. This receptor was identified in a newborn girl in good health. The rearrangement links TRBV5-1 to TRBJ2-1; 10 positions match TRBD2. The source material was cord blood. The CDR3 sequence: CASSLSAGLAPYNEQFF. The CDR3 DNA follows: TGCGCCAGCAGCTTGTCTGCGGGACTAGCGCCTTACAATGAGCAGTTCTTC.